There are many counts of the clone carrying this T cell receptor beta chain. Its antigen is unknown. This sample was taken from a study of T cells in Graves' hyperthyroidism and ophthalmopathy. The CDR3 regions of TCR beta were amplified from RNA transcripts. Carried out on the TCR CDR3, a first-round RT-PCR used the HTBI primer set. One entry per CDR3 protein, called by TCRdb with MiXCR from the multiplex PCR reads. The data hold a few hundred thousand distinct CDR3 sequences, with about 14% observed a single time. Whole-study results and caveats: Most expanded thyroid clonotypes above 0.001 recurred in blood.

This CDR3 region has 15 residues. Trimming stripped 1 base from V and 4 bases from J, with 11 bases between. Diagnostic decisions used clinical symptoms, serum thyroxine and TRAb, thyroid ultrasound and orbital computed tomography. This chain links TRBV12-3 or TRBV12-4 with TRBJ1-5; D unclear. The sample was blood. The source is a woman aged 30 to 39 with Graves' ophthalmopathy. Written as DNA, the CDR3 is TGTGCCAGCAGTTTAGAAGGGCCAACTAATCAGCCCCAGCATTTT. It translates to CASSLEGPTNQPQHF.